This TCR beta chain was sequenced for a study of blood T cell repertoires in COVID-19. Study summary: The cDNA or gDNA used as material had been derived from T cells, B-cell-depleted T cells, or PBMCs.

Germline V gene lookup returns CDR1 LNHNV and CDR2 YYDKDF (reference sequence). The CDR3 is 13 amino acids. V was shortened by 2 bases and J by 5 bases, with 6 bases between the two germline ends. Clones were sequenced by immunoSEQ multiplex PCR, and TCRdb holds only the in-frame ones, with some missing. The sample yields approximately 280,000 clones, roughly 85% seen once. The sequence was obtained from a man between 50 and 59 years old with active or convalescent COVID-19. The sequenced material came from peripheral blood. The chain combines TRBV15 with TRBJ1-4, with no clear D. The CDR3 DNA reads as TGTGCCACCAGCAGACTCGGGAATGAAAAACTGTTTTTT. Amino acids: CATSRLGNEKLFF.